This T cell receptor (beta chain) was retrieved from a study of T-cell memory formation after mild COVID-19. Remarks on this clonotype: Antigen unknown.

The CDR3 is made up of 14 amino acids. Germline V gene data show CDR1 as WSHSY and CDR2 as SAAADI. V was trimmed by 8 bases and J by 3 bases, leaving 17 bases between them. Study-level findings and limits: That cross-reactive memory joined was suggested by some responding clones appearing in pre-infection memory. CD4+ clones that contracted lay mainly in CM and EM; CD8+ ones lay in EMRA.

5'RACE primed at constant segments yielded TCR alpha and TCR beta cDNA libraries bearing sample barcodes and UMIs. TCRdb passed the 5' RACE reads through MiXCR, listing each CDR3 protein once. The sample consists of roughly 49,000 distinct CDR3 sequences, 25% to 35% of them appearing once. The sample was PBMCs or a T cell subset sorted from them (not recorded which). The TCR comes from a man aged 18 to 29 who had mild COVID-19 (a few samples of this study predate the infection). Cell type and time point are not known. This chain connects TRBV10-2 to TRBJ2-7, with D maybe TRBD2 (5 bases). CDR3 nucleotide sequence: TGCGCCAGCTCACCCGGGATTCCTAACTACGAGCAGTACGTC. Translated: CASSPGIPNYEQYV.